This T cell receptor beta chain is from a study of tumor-infiltrating lymphocytes in primary liver carcinoma. The blood RNA (from unsorted whole blood) was obtained, and germline DNA was also extracted. Study-level points and caveats: Tumor-adjacent and tumor-blood pairs shared a smaller degree of overlap than tumor region pairs.

The template, 500 ng total RNA, yielded TCR beta cDNA made with a constant-region primer. Employing slightly modified ARM-PCR, three nested multiplex PCR rounds were run, and these gave rise to the TCR beta libraries. TRBV1-TRBV30 forward and Cbeta reverse primers drove the first two roughly 10-cycle rounds. TCRdb redid the calling of the multiplex PCR reads with MiXCR, one entry per CDR3 protein. The sample shows about 320,000 distinct CDR3 sequences, less than 75% of them seen only once. Concerning this clonotype itself: As yet, its antigen is unknown.

The CDR3 contains 14 residues. CDR1 is SGHRS, CDR2 YFSETQ, per germline. The trim removed 4 bases at V and 7 bases at J, leaving 5 bases unmatched. The chain joins TRBV5-1 to TRBJ2-2, with 9 bases aligning to TRBD1. Source material: peripheral blood. This TCR came from a man aged 35-49 years with primary liver carcinoma and hepatitis B virus infection. CDR3 nucleotide sequence: TGCGCCAGCAGCACGGACAGGGGTCACGGGGAGCTGTTTTTT. Protein product: CASSTDRGHGELFF.